The rows below give T cell receptor beta chains drawn from one sample of a study of T-cell memory formation after mild COVID-19. TCRdb passed the 5' RACE reads through MiXCR, listing each CDR3 protein once. The sample holds over 150,000 distinct CDR3 sequences, roughly 20% seen once. Material: PBMCs or a T cell subset sorted from them (not recorded which). Receptors originate from a young man who had mild COVID-19 (a few samples of this study predate the infection). Cell type and time point are not known. Each CDR3 is given with its conserved first and last residue. Fields, in order: clone size, D gene, J gene, V gene, CDR3 protein, CDR3 DNA. The D gene is left open where the match is weak. Not all rows give a size; the values are once, few, many and, for expanded clones, a class.

clone_size: few; d_call: -; j_call: TRBJ2-3; v_call: TRBV7-7; cdr3_aa: CASSRGTSTDTQYF; cdr3_nt: TGTGCCAGCAGCCGAGGGACCAGCACAGATACGCAGTATTTT
clone_size: many; d_call: -; j_call: TRBJ2-5; v_call: TRBV5-5; cdr3_aa: CASRNLLNQETQYF; cdr3_nt: TGTGCCAGCAGGAACCTGTTAAACCAAGAGACCCAGTACTTC
clone_size: -; d_call: -; j_call: TRBJ2-7; v_call: TRBV29-1; cdr3_aa: CSVVSAGYEQYF; cdr3_nt: TGCAGCGTTGTGTCGGCCGGCTACGAGCAGTACTTC
clone_size: -; d_call: -; j_call: TRBJ1-2; v_call: TRBV6-5; cdr3_aa: CASSYASWGIGGYTF; cdr3_nt: TGTGCCAGCAGTTACGCGTCGTGGGGGATAGGTGGCTACACCTTC
clone_size: -; d_call: TRBD2; j_call: TRBJ2-3; v_call: TRBV12-3/TRBV12-4; cdr3_aa: CASSRPSGGSDTQYF; cdr3_nt: TGTGCCAGCAGTCGACCTAGCGGGGGGTCAGATACGCAGTATTTT
clone_size: -; d_call: TRBD2; j_call: TRBJ2-1; v_call: TRBV7-6; cdr3_aa: CASSHRLAGANEQFF; cdr3_nt: TGTGCCAGCAGCCACCGGCTAGCGGGGGCCAATGAGCAGTTCTTC
clone_size: -; d_call: -; j_call: TRBJ2-1; v_call: TRBV7-7; cdr3_aa: CASSLGGWMNEQFF; cdr3_nt: TGTGCTAGCAGCTTAGGGGGGTGGATGAATGAGCAGTTCTTC
clone_size: few; d_call: -; j_call: TRBJ2-3; v_call: TRBV5-1; cdr3_aa: CASSLTFRDTQYF; cdr3_nt: TGCGCCAGCAGCTTGACCTTCCGGGATACGCAGTATTTT
clone_size: -; d_call: -; j_call: TRBJ2-1; v_call: TRBV5-1; cdr3_aa: CASSYTPRGGGEQFF; cdr3_nt: TGCGCCAGCAGCTACACTCCCAGGGGAGGTGGTGAGCAGTTCTTC
clone_size: many; d_call: -; j_call: TRBJ2-7; v_call: TRBV30; cdr3_aa: CAWNREGDEQYF; cdr3_nt: TGTGCCTGGAACAGGGAGGGCGACGAGCAGTACTTC
clone_size: -; d_call: -; j_call: TRBJ2-5; v_call: TRBV2; cdr3_aa: CASSDTGRQETQYF; cdr3_nt: TGTGCCAGCAGTGATACAGGTAGACAAGAGACCCAGTACTTC
clone_size: few; d_call: TRBD1; j_call: TRBJ1-2; v_call: TRBV5-5; cdr3_aa: CASRRGQGANYGYTF; cdr3_nt: TGTGCCAGCAGGCGGGGACAGGGGGCTAACTATGGCTACACCTTC
clone_size: many; d_call: TRBD2; j_call: TRBJ2-3; v_call: TRBV5-1; cdr3_aa: CASSLAVAGDTDTQYF; cdr3_nt: TGCGCCAGCAGCTTGGCAGTAGCGGGGGACACAGATACGCAGTATTTT
clone_size: many; d_call: TRBD1; j_call: TRBJ2-1; v_call: TRBV5-1; cdr3_aa: CASCGTGPYNEQFF; cdr3_nt: TGCGCCAGCTGCGGGACAGGGCCCTACAATGAGCAGTTCTTC
clone_size: once; d_call: TRBD1; j_call: TRBJ1-1; v_call: TRBV6-5; cdr3_aa: CASSHQGGAFF; cdr3_nt: TGTGCCAGCAGCCACCAGGGGGGGGCTTTCTTT
clone_size: -; d_call: -; j_call: TRBJ2-6; v_call: TRBV7-9; cdr3_aa: CASESISGANVLTF; cdr3_nt: TGTGCCAGCGAGAGCATCTCTGGGGCCAACGTCCTGACTTTC
clone_size: -; d_call: -; j_call: TRBJ2-7; v_call: TRBV12-3/TRBV12-4; cdr3_aa: CASNQGGPYEQYF; cdr3_nt: TGTGCCAGCAACCAGGGAGGCCCCTACGAGCAGTACTTC
clone_size: few; d_call: TRBD1; j_call: TRBJ2-1; v_call: TRBV5-1; cdr3_aa: CASSDGQDNEQFF; cdr3_nt: TGCGCCAGCAGCGACGGACAGGACAATGAGCAGTTCTTC
clone_size: few; d_call: TRBD2; j_call: TRBJ2-2; v_call: TRBV5-1; cdr3_aa: CASSWGPSGANTGELFF; cdr3_nt: TGCGCCAGCAGCTGGGGTCCTAGCGGCGCGAACACCGGGGAGCTGTTTTTT
clone_size: -; d_call: -; j_call: TRBJ1-1; v_call: TRBV5-1; cdr3_aa: CASSFGPGMNTEAFF; cdr3_nt: -
clone_size: -; d_call: TRBD1; j_call: TRBJ2-1; v_call: TRBV6-4; cdr3_aa: CASSDTPGTGGNEQFF; cdr3_nt: TGTGCCAGCAGTGACACCCCCGGGACAGGGGGCAATGAGCAGTTCTTC
clone_size: -; d_call: -; j_call: TRBJ1-2; v_call: TRBV14; cdr3_aa: CASSQNYGPNYGYTF; cdr3_nt: TGTGCCAGCAGCCAAAACTACGGTCCTAACTATGGCTACACCTTC
clone_size: -; d_call: TRBD1; j_call: TRBJ2-1; v_call: TRBV5-6; cdr3_aa: CASSYAQGFVSNEQFF; cdr3_nt: TGTGCCAGCAGCTATGCACAGGGGTTCGTATCAAATGAGCAGTTCTTC
clone_size: few; d_call: TRBD2; j_call: TRBJ2-1; v_call: TRBV3-1; cdr3_aa: CASSQERLAAYNEQFF; cdr3_nt: TGTGCCAGCAGCCAAGAAAGGCTAGCGGCCTACAATGAGCAGTTCTTC
clone_size: -; d_call: TRBD2; j_call: TRBJ2-1; v_call: TRBV5-1; cdr3_aa: CASSLAGEHYNEQFF; cdr3_nt: TGCGCCAGCAGCTTAGCGGGGGAGCATTACAATGAGCAGTTCTTC
clone_size: -; d_call: TRBD1; j_call: TRBJ2-1; v_call: TRBV4-1; cdr3_aa: CASSYRDRALNEQFF; cdr3_nt: TGCGCCAGCAGCTACCGGGACAGGGCCCTCAATGAGCAGTTCTTC
clone_size: -; d_call: TRBD1; j_call: TRBJ2-5; v_call: TRBV5-1; cdr3_aa: CASSLAPGGAYETQYF; cdr3_nt: TGCGCCAGCAGCTTGGCCCCAGGGGGCGCATACGAGACCCAGTACTTC
clone_size: -; d_call: -; j_call: TRBJ2-5; v_call: TRBV7-2; cdr3_aa: CASSLVGGAVETQYF; cdr3_nt: TGTGCCAGCAGCTTAGTTGGGGGCGCGGTAGAGACCCAGTACTTC
clone_size: few; d_call: TRBD1; j_call: TRBJ2-5; v_call: TRBV4-1; cdr3_aa: CASSSPVRTGEKKTQYF; cdr3_nt: TGCGCCAGCAGCTCACCCGTTAGGACAGGGGAGAAGAAGACCCAGTACTTC
clone_size: -; d_call: -; j_call: TRBJ2-6; v_call: TRBV20-1; cdr3_aa: CSASASGANVLTF; cdr3_nt: TGCAGTGCTAGCGCAAGTGGGGCCAACGTCCTGACTTTC